The 5 T cell receptor beta chains below all came from one sample that was sequenced in a study of T cell changes during pregnancy in multiple sclerosis. Method: immunoSEQ multiplex PCR; TCRdb's copy keeps in-frame clones and lacks some. In the table there are about 100,000 clones, 90% to 95% of which are singletons. Sequenced material: peripheral blood, taken after pregnancy. These receptors all come from a female donor with multiple sclerosis, enrolled in a pregnancy study.

This chain uses TRBV23-1 with TRBJ1-1, with 7 bases fitting TRBD1. TRBV23-1 is assigned to the ORF class and has an uncertain function. J lost 0 bases, V lost 6 bases, and 7 bases had no gene match. The CDR3 totals 15 residues. The CDR3: CASSSTGHMNTEAFF. CDR3 DNA: TGCGCCAGCAGCTCGACAGGGCACATGAACACTGAAGCTTTCTTT.

The chain links TRBV29-1 to TRBJ1-1, with D unresolved. There are 11 residues in the CDR3. Trimming stripped 0 bases from V and 7 bases from J, with 6 bases between. The V gene's germline CDR1 is SQVTM and CDR2 ANQGSEA. The CDR3 spells CSVEDPVEAFF. The CDR3 DNA reads TGCAGCGTTGAAGATCCGGTTGAAGCTTTCTTT.

This clone was recorded once. The V gene is TRBV5-4, the J gene TRBJ1-1, with D perhaps matching TRBD1 (6 bases). CDR1 is SGHNT and CDR2 is YYREEE in the germline V gene (reference sequence). This CDR3 has 13 amino acids. Deletions cut 8 bases from V and 0 bases from J, with 11 bases between. The CDR3 spells CASGGALNTEAFF. Written as DNA, the CDR3 is TGTGCCAGTGGGGGCGCTTTGAACACTGAAGCTTTCTTT.

J is TRBJ1-5 and V is TRBV28; a possible D gene is TRBD1 (6 bases). V was trimmed by 6 bases and J by 11 bases, leaving 17 bases between them. Germline lookup yields CDR1 MDHEN and CDR2 SYDVKM. CDR3 length: 13 residues. The CDR3 region has the DNA TGTGCCAGCAGCCAGCTAACAGGGAGGGCCCAGCATTTT. Residues: CASSQLTGRAQHF.

The chain employs TRBV28 and TRBJ2-1; D possibly corresponds to TRBD1 (5 bases). Trimming stripped 3 bases from V and 1 base from J, with 10 bases between. Germline V CDR1 and CDR2: MDHEN, SYDVKM. The CDR3 consists of 15 residues. The chain's CDR3 is CASSLTVSSYNEQFF. The DNA for the CDR3 is TGTGCCAGCAGTTTGACAGTCTCATCCTACAATGAGCAGTTCTTC.